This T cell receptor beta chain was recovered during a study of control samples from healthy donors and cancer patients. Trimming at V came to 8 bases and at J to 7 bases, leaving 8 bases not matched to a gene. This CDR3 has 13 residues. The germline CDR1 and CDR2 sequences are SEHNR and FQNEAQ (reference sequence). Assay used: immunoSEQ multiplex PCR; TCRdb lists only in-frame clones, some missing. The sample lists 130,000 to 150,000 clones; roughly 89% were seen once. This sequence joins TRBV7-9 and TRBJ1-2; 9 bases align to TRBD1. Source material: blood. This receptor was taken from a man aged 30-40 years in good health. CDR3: CASQTGGDFGYTF. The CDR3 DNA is TGTGCCAGCCAGACAGGGGGGGATTTTGGCTACACCTTC.